Below are 17 T cell receptor beta chains sequenced from a single sample in a study of blood T cell repertoires in COVID-19. Here immunoSEQ multiplex PCR was the method, and the copy in TCRdb shows in-frame clones only, minus some. The table includes 60,000 to 75,000 clones, about 88% detected once. Source material: peripheral blood. The receptor set was obtained from a human donor in a cohort sampled during active COVID-19.

The V gene is TRBV7-3, the J gene TRBJ2-1, with D possibly matching TRBD1 (5 bases). Germline values: CDR1 SGHTA, CDR2 FQGTGA. This CDR3 is built from 15 residues. Trimming stripped 4 bases from V and 7 bases from J, with 17 bases between. Here the CDR3 reads CASSSHGGSGNEQFF. The CDR3 coding sequence is TGTGCCAGCAGCTCACATGGCGGTTCAGGGAATGAGCAGTTCTTC.

The rearrangement links TRBV5-1 to TRBJ2-3, with D possibly TRBD1 on 5 matching bases. Germline-derived CDR1 and CDR2 are SGHRS and YFSETQ. Trimming cost V 4 bases and J 5 bases, with 14 bases left between them. This CDR3 comprises 14 residues. The CDR3: CASSPGPWKDTQYF. The CDR3 region has the DNA TGCGCCAGCAGCCCAGGGCCGTGGAAAGATACGCAGTATTTT.

The sample holds a few counts of this clone. The chain is built from TRBV28 and TRBJ2-5; maybe TRBD1 (5 bases). CDR1 and CDR2 from the germline V gene are MDHEN and SYDVKM. The V and J ends lost 5 bases and 5 bases respectively, with 15 bases between them. The CDR3 length is 14 residues. CDR3 protein: CASSPRAGLETQYF. The CDR3 DNA sequence: TGTGCCAGCAGTCCTAGGGCAGGGTTGGAGACCCAGTACTTC.

The V gene is TRBV11-3, the J gene TRBJ2-3; no clear D. The CDR3 is made up of 12 amino acids. The V gene lost 4 bases and the J gene lost 2 bases, with 4 bases spanning the gap. Germline lookup yields CDR1 SGHNT and CDR2 YENEEA. The CDR3 is CASSSYTDTQYF. CDR3 sequence (DNA): TGTGCCAGCAGCTCCTACACAGATACGCAGTATTTT.

The rearrangement uses TRBV6-6 and TRBJ1-4; D gene unclear. The germline V and J ends were trimmed by 8 bases and 10 bases, with 17 bases remaining between them. Germline CDR1 is MNHNY and CDR2 is SVGAGI (reference sequence). The CDR3 sequence is 13 residues long. The CDR3 spells CASWGRDGGKLFF. The CDR3 nucleotides are TGTGCCAGCTGGGGAAGGGATGGAGGAAAACTGTTTTTT.

The J gene is TRBJ1-2, the V gene TRBV28; TRBD1 is a possible D gene (5 bases). The CDR3 contains 15 residues. V lost 2 bases, J lost 4 bases, and 14 bases lay in between. The germline gives CDR1 MDHEN, CDR2 SYDVKM. The CDR3 sequence: CASSLGGTGFYGYTF. CDR3 nucleotides: TGTGCCAGCAGTTTAGGGGGGACCGGGTTCTATGGCTACACCTTC.

The count of this clone is one. This chain links TRBV19 with TRBJ1-1; D is perhaps TRBD1 (5 bases). V lost 10 bases, J lost 0 bases, and 18 bases lay in between. The CDR3 loop spans 15 amino acids. The germline V gene has CDR1 LNHDA and CDR2 SQIVND (reference sequence). The CDR3 here is CATRDYPFMNTEAFF. The CDR3 region has the DNA TGTGCCACCCGGGACTACCCGTTTATGAACACTGAAGCTTTCTTT. The variable domain in full, with the rest retrieved from reference TRBV19 and TRBJ1-1, is DGGITQSPKYLFRKEGQNVTLSCEQNLNHDAMYWYRQDPGQGLRLIYYSQIVNDFQKGDIAEGYSVSREKKESFPLTVTSAQKNPTAFYLCATRDYPFMNTEAFFGQGTRLTVV.

The chain joins TRBV12-2 to TRBJ2-3; TRBD2, the D gene given by the table, was not confirmed from the DNA. TRBV12-2 is given as a pseudogene. The length of the CDR3 is 15 residues. CDR3 region: CASRDLLGLQDTQYF. The DNA of the CDR3 is TGTGCAAGTCGCGACTTACTGGGACTGCAAGATACGCAGTATTTT.

V and J are TRBV28 and TRBJ1-2; D is ambiguous. Germline V gene data show CDR1 as MDHEN and CDR2 as SYDVKM. The CDR3 sequence is 13 residues long. Trimming removed 8 bases from V and 0 bases from J, with 10 bases in between. The chain's CDR3 is CASLTVSNYGYTF. CDR3 DNA: TGTGCCAGCTTAACAGTCTCTAACTATGGCTACACCTTC.

This chain links TRBV7-3 with TRBJ1-2; TRBD1 might be the D (6 bases). The germline CDR1 and CDR2 sequences are SGHTA and FQGTGA. This CDR3 region has 17 residues. V was trimmed by 2 bases and J by 1 base, leaving 17 bases between them. The CDR3 DNA is TGTGCCAGCAGCTTATTAGGTGGACAGTTGGTTAACTATGGCTACACCTTC. Protein: CASSLLGGQLVNYGYTF.

The chain is built from TRBV11-2 and TRBJ1-1; D perhaps matches TRBD1 (5 bases). The V end was cut by 4 bases, the J end by 7 bases, with 16 bases between. Germline V gene lookup returns CDR1 SGHAT and CDR2 FQNNGV. This CDR3 spans 14 amino acids. The CDR3: CASSWGTVAGEAFF. The CDR3 bases are TGTGCCAGCAGCTGGGGCACAGTTGCAGGTGAAGCTTTCTTT.

The chain couples TRBV6-6 to TRBJ1-2, with D perhaps matching TRBD1 (6 bases). The V end was cut by 6 bases, the J end by 4 bases, with 12 bases between. This CDR3 has 13 amino acids. CDR1 is MNHNY, CDR2 SVGAGI, per germline (reference sequence). The CDR3 nucleotides read TGTGCCAGCAGCCTTAGGGACACCTATGGCTACACCTTC. Translated: CASSLRDTYGYTF.

This clone has only one observation. This sequence joins TRBV5-1 and TRBJ2-1, with TRBD2 as a possible D gene (6 bases). V lost 0 bases to trimming and J lost 9 bases, with 16 bases between them. CDR1 is SGHRS, CDR2 YFSETQ, per germline. This CDR3 spans 15 amino acids. Written as DNA, the CDR3 is TGCGCCAGCAGCTTGGGCGGAGGGCCATTTGGTGAGCAGTTCTTC. Its protein product is CASSLGGGPFGEQFF. The full variable domain, with the rest looked up from reference TRBV5-1 and TRBJ2-1, is KAGVTQTPRYLIKTRGQQVTLSCSPISGHRSVSWYQQTPGQGLQFLFEYFSETQRNKGNFPGRFSGRQFSNSRSEMNVSTLELGDSALYLCASSLGGGPFGEQFFGPGTRLTVL.

The genes are TRBV5-6 and TRBJ2-1, with 12 bases that match TRBD2. Germline loops: CDR1 SGHDT, CDR2 YYEEEE. This CDR3 region has 17 residues. V dropped 0 bases and J dropped 2; count of bases not matched to a gene: 3. CDR3 residues: CASSLALAGGPYNEQFF. For the CDR3, the DNA is TGTGCCAGCAGCTTGGCCCTAGCGGGAGGGCCCTACAATGAGCAGTTCTTC.

This clone has only a few counts. This rearrangement joins TRBV19 to TRBJ2-1; TRBD2 matches 13 bases. Germline values: CDR1 LNHDA, CDR2 SQIVND (reference sequence). The length of the CDR3 is 15 residues. Trimming removed 5 bases from V and 7 bases from J; junction bases left unmatched: 5. CDR3: CASSGGTSGMNEQFF. The CDR3 DNA sequence: TGTGCCAGTAGTGGAGGGACTAGCGGGATGAATGAGCAGTTCTTC.

This clone has just a few counts. V is TRBV3-1 (or the pseudogene TRBV3-2) and J is TRBJ2-5; 9 bases line up with TRBD2. Germline CDR1 is LGHDT and CDR2 is YNNKEL (reference sequence). V lost 3 bases to trimming and J lost 5 bases; unmatched junction nucleotides: 7. This CDR3 is 15 amino acids long. CDR3 bases: TGTGCCAGCAGCCACGGCGGGAGGGCCCTGGAGACCCAGTACTTC. Residues: CASSHGGRALETQYF.

This chain connects TRBV7-2 to TRBJ2-3; 8 bases map to TRBD2. J was trimmed by 4 bases and V by 1 base; bases with no gene match: 7. Germline V gene lookup returns CDR1 SGHTA and CDR2 FQGNSA. This CDR3 contains 16 residues. CDR3 bases: TGTGCCAGCAGCTTAGGGCATAGCGGGAAAGCAGATACGCAGTATTTT. Protein sequence: CASSLGHSGKADTQYF. The full variable domain, in which reference TRBV7-2 and TRBJ2-3 provide the parts outside the CDR3, is GAGVSQSPSNKVTEKGKDVELRCDPISGHTALYWYRQSLGQGLEFLIYFQGNSAPDKSGLPSDRFSAERTGGSVSTLTIQRTQQEDSAVYLCASSLGHSGKADTQYFGPGTRLTVL.